The rows below give T cell receptor beta chains drawn from one sample of a study of siplizumab effects on memory and regulatory T cells. Profiled with immunoSEQ multiplex PCR; TCRdb holds only in-frame clones, not every one. The table has tens of thousands of clones, approximately 88% seen once; the top ten hold 1.5% to 2%. Sequenced material: Tregs sorted from blood. Receptors were obtained from a human donor in good health. CDR3s include the opening cysteine and the closing phenylalanine or tryptophan. Part of the rows lack a size; the others show once, few, many or a class for expanded clones.

size	V	J	CDR3
.	TRBV20-1	TRBJ2-7	CSASTDYEQYF
.	TRBV10-3	TRBJ1-2	CAISRRDREGDGYTF
.	TRBV7-9	TRBJ2-2	CASSKTGLTSPGELFF
.	TRBV4-1	TRBJ1-2	CASSQARMGLRYNGYTF
.	TRBV5-1	TRBJ2-2	CASSLQPGELFF
.	TRBV2	TRBJ2-2	CASRGVTGELFF
.	TRBV2	TRBJ1-4	CASSLDRGREKLFF
.	TRBV9	TRBJ2-5	CASSASSGRKETQYF
.	TRBV30	TRBJ1-1	CAWSSVLRAEAFF
.	TRBV9	TRBJ2-3	CASSALTAMSTDTQYF
many	TRBV11-2	TRBJ1-3	CASSPRAGGRSGNTIYF
.	TRBV6-1	TRBJ1-6	CASSEGTYNSPLHF
.	TRBV15	TRBJ1-5	CATSGQGPNQPQHF
.	TRBV5-1	TRBJ1-2	CASSLVGDRDGYTF
.	TRBV18	TRBJ1-5	CASSPTTGLGSNQPQHF
.	TRBV7-9	TRBJ2-5	CASSAGGGGETQYF
.	TRBV19	TRBJ2-1	CASSRGVEGVYNEQFF
.	TRBV2	TRBJ2-1	CASSLRGRAAYNEQFF
.	TRBV6-6	TRBJ2-3	CASSYSPTADTQYF
.	TRBV28	TRBJ2-4	CASRTSGRGDIQYF
.	TRBV7-9	TRBJ1-1	CASSLELGNTEAFF